Below, 10 T cell receptor beta chains from the same sample are listed, as sequenced in a study of naive and memory T cell subsets. Two oligonucleotides, mixed equimolar, formed the beta constant-region primer covering TRBC1 and TRBC2. Ligated cDNA was amplified by four rounds of PCR with nested alpha and beta constant-region primers and SP2. TCRdb re-derived calls from the UMI-ligation and nested PCR reads in MiXCR, one entry per CDR3 protein. The sample records roughly 140,000 distinct CDR3 sequences, around 21% being singletons. These TCRs' antigens remain unknown. Study results and caveats: Naive repertoires, especially CD8, held a few larger clonotypes, possibly memory cells re-expressing CD45RA.

The sequenced material came from naive CD8+ T cells from blood. Receptors were obtained from a human donor in good health.

The chain links TRBV2 to TRBJ1-1; TRBD1 might be the D (6 bases). Germline V CDR1 and CDR2: SNHLY, FYNNEI. The V end lost 5 bases, the J end lost 1 base, and 26 bases lay between the germline ends. The CDR3 loop spans 19 amino acids. The CDR3 reads CASSYPRTQGPRGNTEAFF. The CDR3 DNA follows: TGTGCCAGCAGTTACCCCCGGACCCAGGGTCCCAGGGGGAACACTGAAGCTTTCTTT.

The chain recombines TRBV25-1 with TRBJ2-3; D might be TRBD1 or TRBD2, each matching 5 bases. This CDR3 has 13 residues. V was shortened by 1 base and J by 5 bases, with 7 bases between the two germline ends. CDR1 is MGHDK, CDR2 SYGVNS, per germline. The CDR3 here is CASSELGVDTQYF. The CDR3 region has the DNA TGTGCCAGCAGTGAATTGGGGGTAGATACGCAGTATTTT.

This sequence joins TRBV7-9 and TRBJ1-5, with 9 bases aligning to TRBD1. CDR1 is SEHNR and CDR2 is FQNEAQ in the germline V gene (reference sequence). CDR3 length equals 16 residues. V lost 5 bases to trimming and J lost 5 bases; unmatched junction nucleotides: 10. The CDR3 DNA reads TGTGCCAGCAGCGGAGAGGGACAGGGTGGGCATCAGCCCCAGCATTTT. Translated, it gives CASSGEGQGGHQPQHF. The full variable domain, with the rest looked up from reference TRBV7-9 and TRBJ1-5, is DTGVSQNPRHKITKRGQNVTFRCDPISEHNRLYWYRQTLGQGPEFLTYFQNEAQLEKSRLLSDRFSAERPKGSFSTLEIQRTEQGDSAMYLCASSGEGQGGHQPQHFGDGTRLSIL.

This clonotype was seen more than once but under ten times. The chain employs TRBV29-1 and TRBJ2-5; TRBD1 or TRBD2 may be the D gene (5 bases each). Germline V lookup: CDR1 SQVTM, CDR2 ANQGSEA. This CDR3 region has 12 residues. Trimming cost V 4 bases and J 5 bases, with 11 bases left between them. Here the CDR3 DNA reads TGCAGCGTTGTCTACCGGGACGAGACCCAGTACTTC. Amino acids: CSVVYRDETQYF.

This CDR3 reads CASSAHEGRVEAFF. In DNA form, the CDR3 reads TGTGCCAGCAGCGCCCACGAGGGGAGGGTTGAAGCTTTCTTT. This rearrangement joins TRBV2 to TRBJ1-1; perhaps TRBD1 as D (5 bases). The germline V gene has CDR1 SNHLY and CDR2 FYNNEI. The CDR3 extends over 14 amino acids. V was shortened by 6 bases and J by 7 bases, with 18 bases between the two germline ends.

DNA for the CDR3: TGTGCCAGCAGCCCCTATTCAGGGAATTGGCAGCCCCAGCATTTT. Residues: CASSPYSGNWQPQHF. The chain links TRBV7-2 to TRBJ1-5; tentatively, D is TRBD1 (5 bases). V gave up 5 bases and J gave up 7 bases, with 18 bases separating them. Germline assignment: CDR1 SGHTA and CDR2 FQGNSA. CDR3 length equals 15 residues.

This CDR3 is CASSPGAVMDGGMFF. In DNA form, the CDR3 reads TGTGCCAGCAGCCCAGGTGCAGTGATGGACGGTGGGATGTTTTTT. The chain carries TRBV11-2 and TRBJ1-4; D is uncertain. The CDR3 totals 15 residues. V lost 5 bases, J lost 15 bases, and 25 bases lay in between. CDR1 and CDR2 from the germline V gene are SGHAT and FQNNGV.

This clonotype has more than one count but fewer than ten. The chain couples TRBV9 to TRBJ1-2; D unclear. The CDR3 length is 11 residues. Germline lookup yields CDR1 SGDLS and CDR2 YYNGEE. The V gene lost 4 bases and the J gene lost 5 bases, with 6 bases spanning the gap. As DNA, the CDR3 is TGTGCCAGCAGCTCCAGATATGGCTACACCTTC. It encodes CASSSRYGYTF.

This chain links TRBV29-1 with TRBJ1-1; D is uncertain. V shed 6 bases and J shed 2 bases, with 10 bases lying between them. The CDR3 spans 12 residues. From germline, CDR1 is SQVTM and CDR2 ANQGSEA. The CDR3 DNA follows: TGCAGCGTGACGACCGTTAACACTGAAGCTTTCTTT. Translated, it gives CSVTTVNTEAFF.

The chain recombines TRBV30 with TRBJ2-1, with D unresolved. The CDR3 has 12 residues. Germline V lookup: CDR1 GTSNPN, CDR2 SVGIG (reference sequence). V gave up 4 bases and J gave up 8 bases, with 12 bases separating them. This CDR3 reads CAWTPPSDEQFF. CDR3 sequence (DNA): TGTGCCTGGACCCCCCCCTCGGATGAGCAGTTCTTC. Full variable domain (remainder filled in from reference TRBV30 and TRBJ2-1): SQTIHQWPATLVQPVGSPLSLECTVEGTSNPNLYWYRQAAGRGLQLLFYSVGIGQISSEVPQNLSASRPQDRQFILSSKKLLLSDSGFYLCAWTPPSDEQFFGPGTRLTVL.